This TCR beta chain was sequenced for a study of T cell clonotyping in hematopoietic cell transplantation (dated by TCRdb to the early 2020s). About the full investigation: A total of 130 to 150 blood samples were collected in the study from 35 consecutive transplant recipients and their related donors. Patients were recruited between September 2015 and January 2017 and followed until late 2020 or death.

Here is what the overall study found, with its caveats: The sample size was limited, and because cells were not sorted, the contributions of CD4 and CD8 repertoires could not be separated. Broader TCR repertoire diversity after transplant was predicted by Inverse Simpson Index values from donors and from recipients before transplant. A decrease in recipient TCR diversity was observed after transplant, and a progressive increase in pathologically expanded clonotypes was seen from day 30 to day 180. Overlap with donor repertoires was found for only a small fraction of recipient repertoires, with over 95% found to appear de novo at the given depth.

The time point tag for this specimen amounts to: 30 days after allo-HCT. Blood samples were obtained from recipients approximately 28 days before transplant and at days 30, 100 and 180 after transplant. Nuclei Lysis Solution was used to extract genomic DNA from fresh or cryopreserved unfractionated peripheral blood mononuclear cells. V gives up 5 bases and J gives up 4 bases, and the segment between their germline ends measures 18 bases. CDR1 and CDR2, per the germline V gene, are MDHEN and SYDVKM. The CDR3, from cysteine to phenylalanine, totals 15 residues. This entry keeps only the CDR3 DNA: 45 bases, framed from base 1. A word on this clone: No cognate antigen has been identified for it. One base away there is no much larger clone; base qualities are not given.

The immunoSEQ assay, a bias-controlled multiplex PCR with V- and J-specific primers, was used to amplify TCR beta CDR3 regions from genomic DNA. In a second PCR step, the CDR3 amplicons were tagged with a proprietary barcode plus Illumina adapter sequences. An Illumina MiSeq instrument was used for sequencing of the CDR3 libraries. As for how the authors treated the data: immunoSEQ Analyzer 3.0 was used for export and quality control, with R Bioconductor and Immunarch used for downstream analyses. Only productive rearrangements in the normalized downsampled data set were used to calculate repertoire metrics. Clonotypes larger than 5 templates in the normalized cohort were defined as pathologically expanded. The Inverse Simpson Index served as the measure of repertoire diversity. The non-normalized data set was used for CMV-specificity analyses so that all clonotypes could be captured. TCRdb stores this immuneACCESS table with in-frame sequences only. Part of the clones is absent; in the studies checked, under half of the shortfall reflects unresolved V genes, and no reason is known for the rest. That table furnishes V, J and clone size, whereas the DNA furnished D and trimming. This sample lists some 5,100 clones; 75% to 85% were detected once. Jointly, the top ten make up 10% to 15% of the sample.

The chain links TRBV28 with TRBJ2-7, with the D gene call left open. The sequences come from peripheral blood mononuclear cells, collected 30 days after allogeneic stem cell transplant. This receptor was obtained from a male patient aged 60-69 years who had an allogeneic stem cell transplant from an unrelated donor, so the T cells may come from the graft donor. Some clones in this sample may be carry-over from other donors' samples. The CDR3 protein is CASSPRPRRIYEQYF. The nucleotides read TGTGCCAGCAGTCCTCGACCGAGACGGATATACGAGCAGTACTTC.